A single sample is the source of the 21 T cell receptor beta chains below, sequenced in a study of T-cell memory formation after mild COVID-19. MiXCR, run by TCRdb on the 5' RACE reads, gives a single entry per CDR3 protein. Found here are nearly 110,000 distinct CDR3 sequences, approximately 17% of them singletons; the top ten hold around 28%. The sequenced material came from PBMCs or a T cell subset sorted from them (not recorded which). The source of these receptors is an adult woman who had mild COVID-19 (a few samples of this study predate the infection). Cell type and time point are not known.

This clonotype came up a few times. V and J are TRBV20-1 and TRBJ1-1; 7 nucleotides line up with TRBD1. From germline, CDR1 is DFQATT and CDR2 SNEGSKA (reference sequence). CDR3 size: 13 residues. After removal of 6 bases from V and 1 base from J, the junction contained 5 bases not matched to a gene. This CDR3 is CSAPTGWNTEAFF. As DNA, the CDR3 is TGCAGTGCCCCGACAGGGTGGAACACTGAAGCTTTCTTT.

In its sample, this clonotype is medium-sized. The rearrangement joins TRBV2 to TRBJ1-2, with 7 bases identical to TRBD1. CDR1 is SNHLY and CDR2 is FYNNEI in the germline V gene. J gave up 6 bases and V 8 bases, and 12 bases lay outside the gene matches. The CDR3 is 14 residues long. CDR3 sequence reads: CASLDRVLSHGYTF. CDR3 bases: TGTGCCAGCCTCGACAGGGTCTTATCCCATGGCTACACCTTC.

The CDR3 sequence: CASSYEGANTEAFF. The DNA for the CDR3 is TGTGCCAGCAGTTATGAGGGGGCGAACACTGAAGCTTTCTTT. The rearrangement uses TRBV6-5 and TRBJ1-1, with 7 bases fitting TRBD1. The V segment lost 3 bases and the J segment 1 base; nucleotides outside the gene matches: 2. The CDR3 has 14 amino acids. Germline assignment: CDR1 MNHEY and CDR2 SVGAGI.

This clonotype was observed at least ten times. The genes are TRBV6-5 and TRBJ2-7; 7 bases fit TRBD1. The germline V gene encodes CDR1 MNHEY and CDR2 SVGAGI. The length of the CDR3 is 12 residues. Trimming cost V 5 bases and J 7 bases; bases outside gene matches: 5. CDR3 sequence (DNA): TGTGCCAGCAGTCTTACAGGGGATGAGCAGTACTTC. Translating it yields CASSLTGDEQYF.

In this sample, this clonotype turned up a few times. The rearrangement links TRBV5-6 to TRBJ1-1; D unclear. V lost 5 bases and J 0 bases, leaving 14 bases between the germline ends. CDR1 and CDR2 (germline): SGHDT, YYEEEE. This CDR3 has 15 amino acids. CDR3: CASRGTRRMNTEAFF. The DNA for the CDR3 is TGTGCCAGCAGGGGCACCAGGCGAATGAACACTGAAGCTTTCTTT.

This clonotype was seen at least ten times. This chain joins TRBV28 and TRBJ2-5; D may be TRBD2 (6 bases). This CDR3 is 14 amino acids long. With 8 bases removed from V and 3 bases from J, the gap between germline ends came to 16 bases. The germline gives CDR1 MDHEN, CDR2 SYDVKM. The CDR3 region has the DNA TGTGCCAGCGGTGTTTTGGGGAGGAAAGAGACCCAGTACTTC. Residues: CASGVLGRKETQYF.

This clonotype was detected a few times. The rearrangement uses TRBV7-6 and TRBJ2-3; D unclear. Between the trimmed V and J ends, which lost 1 base and 6 bases, there was a span of 11 bases. The CDR3 extends over 14 amino acids. The germline CDR1 and CDR2 sequences are SGHVS and FNYEAQ. CDR3 coding DNA: TGTGCCAGCAGCTTAGGACCGCTGGGGGATACGCAGTATTTT. This encodes CASSLGPLGDTQYF.

This clonotype was detected a few times. This rearrangement joins TRBV7-9 to TRBJ2-7; 10 bases fit TRBD1. After removal of 5 bases from V and 6 bases from J, the junction contained 4 bases not matched to a gene. CDR1 is SEHNR and CDR2 is FQNEAQ in the germline V gene (reference sequence). This CDR3 comprises 13 residues. The CDR3 spells CASSPRDRGEQYF. The CDR3 bases are TGTGCCAGCAGCCCCCGGGACAGGGGCGAGCAGTACTTC.

The rearrangement links TRBV29-1 to TRBJ2-3; 10 bases agree with TRBD2. Germline V CDR1 and CDR2: SQVTM, ANQGSEA. The junction had 6 bases not matched to a gene; V was cut back by 4 bases and J by 2 bases. The CDR3 has 15 amino acids. The CDR3 sequence: CSVGLAGAFTDTQYF. CDR3 coding DNA: TGCAGCGTTGGCCTAGCGGGGGCCTTCACAGATACGCAGTATTTT.

This clonotype has just a few counts. J is TRBJ2-7 and V is TRBV20-1; D is perhaps TRBD2 (6 bases). The CDR3 is 15 amino acids. V lost 1 base, J lost 2 bases, and 15 bases lay in between. Germline assignment: CDR1 DFQATT and CDR2 SNEGSKA (reference sequence). Here the CDR3 reads CSARVLGGHTYEQYF. In DNA form, the CDR3 reads TGCAGTGCTAGAGTCCTGGGGGGTCACACCTACGAGCAGTACTTC.

There are a few counts of this clonotype. As DNA, the CDR3 is TGCGCCAGCAGCCATCAAACCGGGAGCTGGTACGAGCAGTACTTC. It encodes CASSHQTGSWYEQYF. The chain links TRBV4-1 to TRBJ2-7, with D possibly matching TRBD2 (6 bases). CDR3 length: 15 amino acids. The ends were cut back, 3 bases at V and 4 bases at J, with 16 bases in the middle. The germline CDR1 and CDR2 sequences are MGHRA and YSYEKL.

About this clonotype itself: Germline is not matched at one junction end, which may reflect a read error. The J gene is TRBJ2-1, the V gene TRBV4-3; no clear D gene. CDR3 length equals 14 residues. The germline CDR1 and CDR2 sequences are LGHNA and YSLEER. Here the CDR3 DNA reads TGCGACAGCAGCCAAGATTTTCAGGACAATGAGCAGTTCTTC. It translates to CDSSQDFQDNEQFF.

The rearrangement links TRBV11-2 to TRBJ2-6; D might be TRBD1 (5 bases). CDR3 length: 16 residues. V was pared by 5 bases and J by 0 bases, with 11 bases between. The germline gives CDR1 SGHAT, CDR2 FQNNGV. The CDR3 region is CASSSAGFSGANVLTF. CDR3 coding DNA: TGTGCCAGCAGCAGTGCAGGGTTCTCTGGGGCCAACGTCCTGACTTTC.

The J gene is TRBJ2-3, the V gene TRBV29-1, with TRBD1 matching over 7 bases. The CDR3 runs 14 residues. Losses at the gene ends were 6 bases for V and 5 bases for J; bases not matched to a gene: 11. Germline CDR1 and CDR2: SQVTM and ANQGSEA. CDR3 DNA sequence: TGCAGCGTCCAGGGACAGCCAGATGGAGATACGCAGTATTTT. This codes for CSVQGQPDGDTQYF.

The table lists this clonotype with a few counts. The gene calls are TRBV6-5 and TRBJ2-1; 9 bases agree with TRBD1. The CDR3 covers 19 residues. The germline gives CDR1 MNHEY, CDR2 SVGAGI. V lost 8 bases, J lost 8 bases, and 25 bases stayed unmatched. CDR3 amino acids: CASRIFQPDGTGNLDEQFF. CDR3 DNA: TGTGCCAGCCGGATTTTCCAGCCGGACGGGACAGGGAATCTCGATGAGCAGTTCTTC.

This clonotype was seen only a few times. J is TRBJ2-3 and V is TRBV12-3 or TRBV12-4, with a possible D match to TRBD2 (5 bases). The CDR3 sequence is 13 residues long. Trimming cost V 3 bases and J 7 bases, with 11 bases left between them. The CDR3 sequence: CASSFGLTYTQYF. The DNA for the CDR3 is TGTGCCAGCAGTTTCGGACTCACTTATACGCAGTATTTT.

This clonotype has more than one count but fewer than ten. CDR3 coding DNA: TGTGCCAGCAGTTTCTGGGGGGAGTTAGAAGAGACCCAGTACTTC. It specifies CASSFWGELEETQYF. This chain joins TRBV12-3 or TRBV12-4 and TRBJ2-5; tentative D call: TRBD2 (6 bases). V lost 3 bases to trimming and J lost 3 bases, with 14 bases between them. This CDR3 contains 15 residues.

Many counts were recorded for this clonotype. The chain employs TRBV13 and TRBJ2-1, with TRBD2 matching over 11 bases. Germline V gives CDR1 PRHDT, CDR2 FYEKMQ (reference sequence). Unmatched junction bases numbered 2, after V lost 4 bases and J lost 3 bases. This CDR3 comprises 15 residues. As DNA, the CDR3 is TGTGCCAGCAGCTCCGGGACTAGCGGCTACAATGAGCAGTTCTTC. Its translation is CASSSGTSGYNEQFF. The full variable domain, rest sourced from reference TRBV13 and TRBJ2-1, is AAGVIQSPRHLIKEKRETATLKCYPIPRHDTVYWYQQGPGQDPQFLISFYEKMQSDKGSIPDRFSAQQFSDYHSELNMSSLELGDSALYFCASSSGTSGYNEQFFGPGTRLTVL.

This clonotype was counted a few times. This chain uses TRBV5-5 with TRBJ2-2, with D unresolved. V lost 4 bases to trimming and J lost 2 bases, with 3 bases between them. The CDR3 covers 12 residues. Per the germline V gene, CDR1 is SGHKS and CDR2 is YYEKEE (reference sequence). The CDR3 loop is CASSTNTGELFF. DNA for the CDR3: TGTGCCAGCAGCACTAACACCGGGGAGCTGTTTTTT.

This clonotype was found a few times. V usage is TRBV12-3 or TRBV12-4 and J usage is TRBJ2-1, with a possible D match to TRBD2 (5 bases). CDR3 size: 13 residues. The ends were cut back, 4 bases at V and 7 bases at J, with 11 bases in the middle. The chain's CDR3 is CASSWSGGNEQFF. CDR3 in DNA: TGTGCCAGCAGTTGGTCCGGAGGTAATGAGCAGTTCTTC.

The chain employs TRBV12-3 or TRBV12-4 and TRBJ2-7; 10 bases are a match to TRBD2. The V gene end was trimmed by 0 bases and the J gene end by 5 bases; junction bases not matched to a gene: 7. This CDR3 contains 16 residues. The CDR3 DNA follows: TGTGCCAGCAGTTTAGCGGCGGCTAGCGGGAGTAACGAGCAGTACTTC. Translation gives CASSLAAASGSNEQYF.